This TCR beta chain was found in a study of T-cell memory formation after mild COVID-19. The germline CDR1 and CDR2 sequences are WNHNN and SYGVQD (reference sequence). This CDR3 comprises 13 residues. V lost 4 bases, J lost 6 bases, and 13 bases lay in between. TCRdb ran MiXCR on the 5' RACE reads and lists one entry per CDR3 protein. The sample consists of 250,000 to 400,000 distinct CDR3 sequences, more than 13% of them appearing once. Source material: PBMCs or a T cell subset sorted from them (not recorded which). The chain joins TRBV10-1 to TRBJ2-7; perhaps TRBD1 as D (6 bases). This receptor was obtained from a young man who had mild COVID-19 (a few samples of this study predate the infection). Cell type and time point are not known. CDR3 region: CASSARTQGEQYF. The CDR3 nucleotides read TGCGCCAGCAGTGCAAGAACACAGGGCGAGCAGTACTTC.